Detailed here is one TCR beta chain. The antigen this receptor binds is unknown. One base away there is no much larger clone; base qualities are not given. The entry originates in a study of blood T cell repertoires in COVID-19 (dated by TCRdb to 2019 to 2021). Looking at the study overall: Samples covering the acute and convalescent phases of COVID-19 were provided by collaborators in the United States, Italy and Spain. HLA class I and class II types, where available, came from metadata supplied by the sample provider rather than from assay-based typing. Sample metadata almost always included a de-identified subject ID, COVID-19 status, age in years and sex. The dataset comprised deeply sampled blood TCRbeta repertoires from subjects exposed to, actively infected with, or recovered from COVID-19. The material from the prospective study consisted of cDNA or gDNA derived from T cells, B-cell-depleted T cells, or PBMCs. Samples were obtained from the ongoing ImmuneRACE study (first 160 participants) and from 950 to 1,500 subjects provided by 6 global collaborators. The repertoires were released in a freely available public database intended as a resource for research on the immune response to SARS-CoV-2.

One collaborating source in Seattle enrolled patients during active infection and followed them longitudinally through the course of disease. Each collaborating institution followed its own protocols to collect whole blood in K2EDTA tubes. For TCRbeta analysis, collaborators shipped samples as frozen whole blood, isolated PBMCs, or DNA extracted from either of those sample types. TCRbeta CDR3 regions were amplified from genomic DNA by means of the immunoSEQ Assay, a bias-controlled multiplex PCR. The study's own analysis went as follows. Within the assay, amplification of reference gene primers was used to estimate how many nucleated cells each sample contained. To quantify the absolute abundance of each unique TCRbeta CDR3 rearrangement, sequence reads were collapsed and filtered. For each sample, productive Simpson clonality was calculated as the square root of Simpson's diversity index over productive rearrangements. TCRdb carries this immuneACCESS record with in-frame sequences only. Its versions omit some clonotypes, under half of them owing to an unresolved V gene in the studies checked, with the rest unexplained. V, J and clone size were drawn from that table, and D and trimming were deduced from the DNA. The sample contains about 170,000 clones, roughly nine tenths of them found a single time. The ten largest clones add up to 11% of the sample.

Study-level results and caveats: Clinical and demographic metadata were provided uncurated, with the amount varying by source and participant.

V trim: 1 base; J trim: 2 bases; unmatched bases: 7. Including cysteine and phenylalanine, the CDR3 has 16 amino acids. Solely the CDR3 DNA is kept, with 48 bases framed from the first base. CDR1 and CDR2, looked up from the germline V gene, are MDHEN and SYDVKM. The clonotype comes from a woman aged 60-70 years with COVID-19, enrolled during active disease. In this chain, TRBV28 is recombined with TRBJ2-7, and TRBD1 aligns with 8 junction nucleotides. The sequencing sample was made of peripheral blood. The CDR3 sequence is CASSLFGQGAAYEQYF. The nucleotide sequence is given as TGTGCCAGCAGTTTATTTGGCCAGGGGGCCGCCTACGAGCAGTACTTC.